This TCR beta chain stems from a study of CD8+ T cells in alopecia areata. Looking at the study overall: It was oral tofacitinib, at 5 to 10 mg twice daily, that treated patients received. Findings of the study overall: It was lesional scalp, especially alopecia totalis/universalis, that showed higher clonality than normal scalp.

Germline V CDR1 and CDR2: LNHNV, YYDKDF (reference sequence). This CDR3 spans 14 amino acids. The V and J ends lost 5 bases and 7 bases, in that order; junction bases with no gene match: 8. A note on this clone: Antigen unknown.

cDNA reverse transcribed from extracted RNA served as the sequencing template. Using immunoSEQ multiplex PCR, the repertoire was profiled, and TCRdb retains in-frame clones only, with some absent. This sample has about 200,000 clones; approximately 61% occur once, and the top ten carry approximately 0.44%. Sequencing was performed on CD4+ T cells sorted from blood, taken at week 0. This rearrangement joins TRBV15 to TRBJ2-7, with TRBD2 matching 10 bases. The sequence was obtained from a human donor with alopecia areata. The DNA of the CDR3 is TGTGCCACCAGCCTACTAGCGGGGCGAGGGGAGCAGTACTTC. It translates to CATSLLAGRGEQYF.